The clone carrying this T cell receptor beta chain was detected many times. The sample comes from a study of human T cells and chemical hapten exposure. Time point: pre-sensitization, week 0. Treatment noted: therapeutic diphenylcyclopropenone sensitization with weekly scalp DPC. Extraction yielded total RNA from whole blood (unfractionated). The library gave individual cDNA molecules unique molecular identifiers. TCRdb itself ran the RACE reads through MiXCR, one entry per CDR3 protein. The table shows a few hundred thousand distinct CDR3 sequences, with about 8.1% occurring only once. The ends were cut back, 6 bases at V and 0 bases at J, with 12 bases in the middle. The CDR3 covers 15 residues.

V usage is TRBV12-3 or TRBV12-4 and J usage is TRBJ2-4, with TRBD2 as a possible D gene (6 bases). The source material was whole blood, sampled in connection with sensitization to the hapten diphenylcyclopropenone (DPC). The receptor comes from a woman in her forties with alopecia areata. Some clones in this sample may be carry-over from other donors' samples. DNA of the CDR3: TGTGCCAGCAGCATAGGAGGGGTAGCCAAAAACATTCAGTACTTC. Its translation: CASSIGGVAKNIQYF.